This TCR beta chain is from a study of cytomegalovirus exposure and HLA in healthy donors (TCRdb year 2017). Study-level background: An earlier analysis of fewer than 750 of the donors reported approximately 280 Gb of sequence data and 100 million to 120 million unique TCR beta sequences obtained from about 180 million T cells. An early release that covered 640 HLA-typed donors contained around 300 gigabases of sequencing data and tens of millions of unique TCR sequences. The genetic ancestry cluster associated with self-reported Caucasian donors included 70% to 85% of the roughly 380 genotyped donors. The study aimed to test whether cataloging public T cell receptors could reveal signatures of past pathogen exposure. The study profiled the T cell repertoires of about 720 subjects by immunosequencing and related them to cytomegalovirus serostatus. In addition to the first cohort of 650 to 750 subjects, a separate validation cohort of 120 different subjects was used. High-throughput TCR immunosequencing, statistical association of individual TCRs with disease status, and machine learning were combined to predict cytomegalovirus infection status. In a later analysis, previously published TCR beta repertoires from roughly 710 donors were re-analyzed and high-resolution HLA genotyping was added so that TCR occurrence patterns could be studied. Rather than using new phenotypic data, the later analysis identified candidate immune exposures from TCR beta sequences and from how often those sequences occurred across donors. An earlier analysis of 587 of the donors used high-throughput TCR beta sequencing to judge whether each TCR beta V gene segment behaved as functional or pseudogenic. Donor age, sex, ethnicity and CMV serostatus were collected together with the repertoire data. In a later genetic analysis, genome-wide SNP genotypes for about three fifths of the roughly 670 donors were used, and that subset was treated as a discovery cohort. All discovery cohort repertoires had been generated using a single sequencing platform. HLA typing covered class I and class II loci at four-digit resolution. Typing coverage varied by locus: roughly 629-630 donors for A, B, C, DRB1 and DQB1; more than 500 for DQA1; nearly 610 for DPA1; 450 to 480 for DPB1. Because of strong linkage in the cohort, roughly five DR-DQ haplotypes were treated as single units for association and clustering. Across approximately 420 genotyped donors of the cohort, an average of roughly 250,000 unique TCR beta nucleotide sequences per donor were sequenced, and roughly 20% of those sequences were non-productive.

As to this clone: Which antigen it targets is not known. No base-level quality is on record; no much larger clone is a single base apart.

The cohort was made up of several hundred healthy bone marrow donors. Cohort members were all nominally healthy when sampled, although unrecorded immune exposures were likely present. The donor tested CMV seronegative, placing the donor among the 300 to 400 seronegative members of the cohort. Every donor gave a peripheral blood sample, and the peripheral blood mononuclear cells from that sample were used for TCR beta sequencing. The Qiagen DNeasy Blood Extraction Kit was used to extract genomic DNA from the blood cell samples. The library was generated by the immunoSEQ multiplex PCR assay. A mixture of 60 forward primers for TCR Vbeta segments and 13 reverse primers for TCR Jbeta segments was used in the multiplex PCR. A multiplex PCR assay on genomic DNA amplified the CDR3 region of rearranged TCR beta genes. The amplified TCR beta libraries were sequenced on the Illumina HiSeq System as 87-base-pair reads. Per the original workflow: In a later analysis, roughly 80 million unique TCR beta chains were counted across the 500 to 850 repertoires, and roughly 11 million of these chains were shared by at least two donors. To remove PCR and sequencing errors, raw reads were error-corrected and collapsed into unique sequences using a nearest-neighbor algorithm that merged closely related sequences. V, D and J gene segments were assigned by aligning CDR3 sequences to IMGT reference sequences. For a sequence to be retained, a match of at least six nucleotides was required to both a V gene segment and a J gene segment. A rearrangement counted as productive if the CDR3 had no stop codons and remained in frame with V and J, and every other rearrangement counted as non-productive. CDR3 was defined by IMGT convention, running from the second conserved V-encoded cysteine to the conserved J-encoded phenylalanine. Sequences without an unambiguous match to a single V gene segment were excluded from the earlier analysis of several hundred of the donors. In an earlier analysis of around 600 of the donors, V segments were called functional above 56.7% productive rearrangements and were called segregating when the between-donor standard deviation exceeded 5%. A statistical classification framework was built for diagnosing cytomegalovirus status from the catalog of TCR beta chain sequences. In a later analysis, TCR nucleotide sequences were compared against IMGT/GENE-DB human TR gene sequences so that V and J genes could be assigned. A later analysis assigned CDR3 sequences and most-parsimonious VDJ recombination scenarios with the TCRdist pipeline. In a later analysis, each TCR beta chain was defined by its CDR3 amino acid sequence together with its V-gene family, and reads lacking a unique V-gene family were excluded. To address suspected cross-contamination and a sequencing artifact, a later analysis removed a few hundred highly shared, low-generation-probability nucleotide sequences. In a later analysis, a clonal expansion index was calculated for each public chain from normalized within-repertoire ranks of inferred template counts. A later analysis computed generation probabilities with a VDJ recombination model fitted to out-of-frame rearrangements, and checked the results against IGoR. In a later analysis, hypergeometric tests were used to score TCR-TCR, TCR-HLA and TCR-CMV co-occurrence, with a repertoire-size bias correction applied to TCR pairs. A later analysis estimated false discovery rates by permuting HLA or CMV assignments 20 times. In a later analysis, co-occurring TCRs were grouped using DBSCAN, and TCRdist sequence similarity was added for clustering within HLA-allele-positive subsets. Repertoires with fewer than 30,000 or more than 120,000 public chains were left out of co-occurrence clustering, as were about 5 repertoires with anomalous nucleotide sharing. Sourced from immuneACCESS, this table was stored by TCRdb with only in-frame sequences that have V and J called. A share of the clones is absent; for the studies checked, an unresolved V gene accounts for under half, and the remainder has no known explanation. The V and J calls and clone size come from that table; D and trimming were worked out from the DNA. This sample has under 200,000 clones in its table, and 75% to 85% of those were observed once. 13% of the sample belongs to the ten largest clones.

Clipping removes 3 bases from V and 5 bases from J, with 3 as the unmatched junction base count. The germline V gene gives CDR1 as SGDLS and CDR2 as YYNGEE. The CDR3, from cysteine to phenylalanine, totals 13 residues. Of the read, only the CDR3 DNA is kept; its 39 bases are in frame from base 1. Summary of the overall study and its limitations: It was suggested by the authors that the approach could potentially be generalized to other disease states and immunological phenotypes. Because HLA typing was unavailable for some donors at each locus, only the typed subset was used in association tests. In an earlier analysis of about 600 of the donors, most TCR beta V segments appeared in productive rearrangements about 87% or about 30% of the time, broadly matching IMGT annotations. Because the 87-base-pair reads could not distinguish some IMGT-functional V segments, including TRBV6-2 and TRBV6-3, those segments were excluded. A later analysis associated 15,000 to 20,000 TCR beta sequences with specific HLA alleles at a false discovery rate of 0.05. Compared with equally common non-associated chains, HLA-associated TCR beta chains in a later analysis were more clonally expanded and had lower generation probabilities. Across donors, most TCR sequences were observed very rarely, whereas some public TCRs were present in many individuals. According to a later analysis, TCR association rates differed among HLA loci, with DRB1 alleles showing the most associated TCRs and HLA-C alleles showing the fewest. CMV serostatus was the only immune exposure information available for the cohort. A later genetic analysis reported fewer N-insertions in productive TCRs among donors in an Asian-associated ancestry cluster than the roughly 700-donor mean. In vitro tests confirmed that three of the cytomegalovirus-associated TCR beta chains recognize cytomegalovirus antigens. The presence/absence analyses assumed that sequencing depth was roughly uniform across donors, and that assumption may not be true. The classifier was reported to diagnose cytomegalovirus status with high specificity and sensitivity in both the original and validation cohorts. The cohort was sequenced for TCR beta chains only, and without alpha or paired-chain data the features that could be detected were limited. In a later genetic analysis, a missense DCLRE1C variant was associated with V-gene and J-gene trimming of TCR beta chains, and the association was replicated in an independent cohort. Correlated functional status among segregating V segments might reflect linkage disequilibrium, but an unknown experimental factor could not be ruled out. A further reported finding was that TCR beta sequences accurately predicted the HLA-A and HLA-B alleles for most subjects in the first cohort. A later analysis reported that several top co-occurrence clusters appeared linked to parvovirus B19, influenza, CMV and Epstein-Barr virus. Because counts were too low, seventeen rarely observed V segments, including chromosome 9 orphons, were left out of the earlier analysis of a few hundred of the donors. A group of highly shared sequence variants was considered likely to be a technical artifact of the sequencing pipeline. Strong co-occurrence of HLA alleles, especially DR and DQ, made assigning TCR associations to individual alleles difficult. The study listed 164 TCR beta chains as associated with cytomegalovirus. A later analysis found that most CMV-associated TCR beta chains appeared HLA-restricted, with HLA associations seemingly driven largely by CMV exposure.

The chain joins TRBV9 to TRBJ2-5, with TRBD1 identical over 8 junction bases. This TCR came from a woman aged 45-65 years in good health and CMV-seronegative. What was sequenced was PBMCs. The CDR3 reads as follows: CASSGQGKETQYF. The base sequence is TGTGCCAGCAGCGGACAGGGGAAGGAGACCCAGTACTTC.